This T cell receptor (beta chain) was retrieved from a study of shared clonotypes between healthy human individuals. At the level of the study: Every donor yielded three CD4 naive, three CD4 memory, two CD8 naive and one CD8 memory plate. General observations from the study: Estimated richness values were generally larger in naive subsets than in memory subsets.

A word on this clone: What it recognizes is unknown.

Sequencing used immunoSEQ multiplex PCR; TCRdb keeps in-frame clones, though not all of them. Here the sample spans some 1.5 million clones, 95% to 99% being singletons. Adults of Caucasian background living in Nashville, Tennessee made up all donors. This receptor was taken from a man aged 25-45 years in good health. The sequenced sample was naive CD4+ T cells sorted from blood. Subset here: CD45RA+ positively selected.

CDR3 in amino acids: CASSSPSSLEGDIQEIQYF. For the CDR3, the DNA is TGTGCCAGCAGCAGCCCCTCTAGCCTCGAGGGGGACATCCAAGAGATCCAGTACTTC. The chain is built from TRBV21-1 and TRBJ2-5; TRBD1, the D gene given by the table, was not confirmed from the DNA. TRBV21-1 corresponds to a pseudogene. The CDR3 has 19 residues.